This T cell receptor beta chain was retrieved from a study of cytomegalovirus exposure and HLA in healthy donors. Findings and caveats of the study: Reports showed the classifier diagnosing cytomegalovirus status with high specificity and sensitivity. TCR clusters originating in the first cohort tended to co-occur in the roughly 120 validation repertoires, according to a later analysis.

Profiled with immunoSEQ multiplex PCR; TCRdb holds only in-frame clones, not every one. The sample consists of 250,000 to 350,000 clones, over 75% of them appearing once. Comment on this clone: Its specificity is unknown.

This CDR3 region has 14 residues. Trimming removed 7 bases at V and 5 bases at J, with 17 bases between. CDR1 and CDR2 (germline): PRHDT, FYEKMQ (reference sequence). What was sequenced was PBMCs. The chain joins TRBV13 to TRBJ1-1; D unresolved. The TCR comes from a woman aged 18-29 years in good health and CMV-seronegative. CDR3 residues: CASIPRELRTEAFF. The CDR3 DNA sequence: TGTGCCAGCATCCCCCGGGAATTAAGAACTGAAGCTTTCTTT.